This T cell receptor (beta chain) was captured in a study of blood T cell repertoires in COVID-19. The CDR3 contains 15 residues. V gave up 5 bases and J gave up 2 bases; unmatched junction bases: 6. Germline loops: CDR1 ENHRY, CDR2 SYGVKD. Assignment of participants to cohorts was predicated upon participant-reported clinical history. Authors' analysis steps: Nucleated cell number was recorded as an estimate derived from reference gene primer amplification. The protocol was immunoSEQ multiplex PCR, while the TCRdb copy is restricted to in-frame clones and leaves out a portion. V and J calls plus clone size are reproduced from that table; the DNA served to infer D and trimming. This sample yields about 170,000 clones, of which approximately 87% are seen a single time; 4.4% belongs to the top ten.

This rearrangement joins TRBV10-3 to TRBJ1-1; 9 nucleotides align to TRBD1. What was sequenced was PBMCs or T cells enriched from blood (not recorded which). This TCR derives from a woman between 50 and 59 years old who had recovered from COVID-19. The CDR3 sequence is CAISLRDRENTEAFF. DNA of the CDR3: TGTGCCATCAGTCTCCGGGACAGGGAAAACACTGAAGCTTTCTTT.